This TCR beta chain came from a study of radiotherapy plus CTLA-4 blockade in lung cancer. About the research overall: Objective responses were observed in 15% to 20% of patients, and disease control was achieved by just over 30%. Study outcomes and limitations: Strongest reported response predictors: early blood clone changes and post-radiation interferon-beta.

The germline V and J ends were trimmed by 3 bases and 2 bases, with 22 bases remaining between them. This CDR3 has 19 residues. The germline CDR1 and CDR2 sequences are LGHNA and YSLEER. About this clone itself: Its antigen is currently unknown.

Method: immunoSEQ multiplex PCR; TCRdb's copy keeps in-frame clones and lacks some. The sample holds approximately 38,000 clones; about 86% are singletons and the top ten take about 22%. The chain recombines TRBV4-3 with TRBJ1-4; tentatively, D is TRBD1 (6 bases). The material sequenced was peripheral blood, taken from a patient treated with radiotherapy plus ipilimumab. This TCR was recovered from a human donor with non-small cell lung cancer whose response to radiotherapy plus ipilimumab could not be evaluated. CDR3 sequence (DNA): TGCGCCAGCAGCCAGGACCCGGGGGGGCAAGACTCGACTAATGAAAAACTGTTTTTT. Translated: CASSQDPGGQDSTNEKLFF.